A selection of T cell receptor beta chains follows, all from one sample in a study of T cell responses to AZD1222 COVID-19 vaccine. Libraries were prepared by immunoSEQ multiplex PCR; TCRdb keeps only in-frame clonotypes and omits some of them. This table has about 66,000 clones, over 75% appearing once. The sample consisted of peripheral blood, taken on day 0 of AZD1222 vaccination. The receptor set was obtained from an adult in good health. CDR3s include the opening cysteine and the closing phenylalanine or tryptophan. D genes are given only for firm matches. Only some rows state a clone size, as once, few, many or a class for expanded clones.

TRBJ1-2 TRBV19 once NA TGTGCCAGTAGTATATCCGACCCCTTTTGGGGCTACACCTTC CASSISDPFWGYTF
TRBJ2-6 TRBV5-1 once NA TGCGCCAGCAGCTTGGGAGGGTCCTCTGGGGCCAACGTCCTGACTTTC CASSLGGSSGANVLTF
TRBJ2-7 TRBV11-2 NA NA TGTGCCAGCAGCTTTGGGACCCTCTACGAGCAGTACTTC CASSFGTLYEQYF
TRBJ2-7 TRBV28 NA TRBD2 TGTGCCAGCAGTCCCGATCGGGAGGGCGAGCAGTACTTC CASSPDREGEQYF
TRBJ1-6 TRBV19 NA NA TGTGCCAGTAGTCCCCAGCGGGCTCTTAATTCACCCCTCCACTTT CASSPQRALNSPLHF
TRBJ2-2 TRBV11-3 once NA TGTGCCAGCAGCTTAGGGACGAACACCGGGGAGCTGTTTTTT CASSLGTNTGELFF
TRBJ2-5 TRBV6-1 NA NA TGTGCCAGCAGTGAAGCGTTGGGGATTCAAGAGACCCAGTACTTC CASSEALGIQETQYF
TRBJ1-5 TRBV7-2 NA TRBD1 TGTGCCAGCAGCCGGGAAGGACAGGGATACGGTCAGCCCCAGCATTTT CASSREGQGYGQPQHF
TRBJ1-4 TRBV28 NA NA TGTGCCAGCAGTTTACCAGGGTTCCGAGAAAAACTGTTTTTT CASSLPGFREKLFF
TRBJ2-1 TRBV7-3 NA NA TGTGCCAGCAGCCCAGATCCTAGAATCGCCTACAATGAGCAGTTCTTC CASSPDPRIAYNEQFF
TRBJ1-4 TRBV9 NA TRBD1 TGTGCCAGCAGCCTGGGACAGGGGCAATCAACTAATGAAAAACTGTTTTTT CASSLGQGQSTNEKLFF
TRBJ1-6 TRBV2 NA NA TGTGCCAGCTCGGACGGAAGCTCCTATAATTCACCCCTCCACTTT CASSDGSSYNSPLHF
TRBJ2-3 TRBV10-3 NA NA TGTGCCATCAGTGAGCCGAGGACAGATACGCAGTATTTT CAISEPRTDTQYF
TRBJ2-2 TRBV6-5 NA NA TGTGCCAGCAGTTACGAGGGGGCCGGGGAGCTGTTTTTT CASSYEGAGELFF
TRBJ2-7 TRBV11-2 NA NA TGTGCCAGCAGCTTAGAGCGCACTAGCCCGTACGAGCAGTACTTC CASSLERTSPYEQYF
TRBJ2-7 TRBV11-2 NA NA TGTGCCAGCAGCCGGGGAGGCAGGGACACCTACGAGCAGTACTTC CASSRGGRDTYEQYF
TRBJ2-3 TRBV30 NA NA TGTGCCTGGAGTGAGGGACTGAGCACAGATACGCAGTATTTT CAWSEGLSTDTQYF
TRBJ1-5 TRBV4-1 NA TRBD1 TGCGCCAGCAGCTTCGGACAGGGTGTTGACAATCAGCCCCAGCATTTT CASSFGQGVDNQPQHF
TRBJ1-3 TRBV28 NA TRBD1 TGTGCCAGCAGTTTATATCAGGGGGCCTCTGGAAACACCATATATTTT CASSLYQGASGNTIYF
TRBJ1-2 TRBV20-1 NA TRBD1 TGCAGTGCTGGACAGGGGAATGGCTACACCTTC CSAGQGNGYTF
TRBJ1-6 TRBV27 NA TRBD1 TGTGCCAGCAGTTTTGGAACAGGGGCAAGTAATTCACCCCTCCACTTT CASSFGTGASNSPLHF
TRBJ2-1 TRBV7-9 once TRBD2 TGTGCCAGCAGATCTAGCGGGGGGGCCGTTAATGAGCAGTTCTTC CASRSSGGAVNEQFF
TRBJ2-5 TRBV4-1 NA TRBD2 TGCGCCAGCAGCCAAGAGGAGCGGGAGCCCAAGGAGACCCAGTACTTC CASSQEEREPKETQYF
TRBJ1-2 TRBV29-1 once NA TGCAGCGTTTTTAGTGGGGGCTACACCTTC CSVFSGGYTF
TRBJ2-7 TRBV19 few NA TGTGCCAGTAGAACGATATTTTGTAGGGAAGAGTACTTC CASRTIFCREEYF
TRBJ2-7 TRBV30 NA TRBD1 TGTGCCTGGAGTGAGACAGGGGCCCACTCCTACGAGCAGTACTTC CAWSETGAHSYEQYF
TRBJ2-7 TRBV13 NA NA TGTGCCAGCAGCCCTTCAATTAGGGGGAACTACGAGCAGTACTTC CASSPSIRGNYEQYF
TRBJ1-1 TRBV27 NA TRBD1 TGTGCCAGCAGTTTAAACCCCCCGACAGGGAGGTCTGAAGCTTTCTTT CASSLNPPTGRSEAFF
TRBJ1-6 TRBV2 NA TRBD1 TGTGCCAGCCACACAGGGGAGGTCTCACCCCTCCACTTT CASHTGEVSPLHF
TRBJ1-3 TRBV11-2 once NA TGTGCCAGCAGCTTAAGCGGGGGCTCTGGAAACACCATATATTTT CASSLSGGSGNTIYF
TRBJ1-3 TRBV18 NA NA TGTGCCAGCTCACCAGGGGCGGGACCTGGAAACACCATATATTTT CASSPGAGPGNTIYF